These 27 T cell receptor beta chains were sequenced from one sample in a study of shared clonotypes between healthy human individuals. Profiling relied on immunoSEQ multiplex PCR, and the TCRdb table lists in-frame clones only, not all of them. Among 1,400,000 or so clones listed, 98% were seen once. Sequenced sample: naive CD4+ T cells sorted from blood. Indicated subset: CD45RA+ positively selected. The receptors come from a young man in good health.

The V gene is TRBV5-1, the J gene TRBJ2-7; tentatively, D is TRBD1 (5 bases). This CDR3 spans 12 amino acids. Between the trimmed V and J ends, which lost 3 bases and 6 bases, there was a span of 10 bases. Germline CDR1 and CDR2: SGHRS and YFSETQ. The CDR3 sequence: CASSSDSSEQYF. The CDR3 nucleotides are TGCGCCAGCAGCTCAGACAGTTCCGAGCAGTACTTC. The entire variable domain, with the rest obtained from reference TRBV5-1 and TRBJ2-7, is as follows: KAGVTQTPRYLIKTRGQQVTLSCSPISGHRSVSWYQQTPGQGLQFLFEYFSETQRNKGNFPGRFSGRQFSNSRSEMNVSTLELGDSALYLCASSSDSSEQYFGPGTRLTVT.

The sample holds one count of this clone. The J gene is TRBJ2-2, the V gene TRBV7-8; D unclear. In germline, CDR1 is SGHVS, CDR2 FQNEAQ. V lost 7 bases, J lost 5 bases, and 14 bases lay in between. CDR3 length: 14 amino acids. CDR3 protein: CASIKGRETGELFF. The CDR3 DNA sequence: TGTGCCAGCATAAAAGGACGCGAAACCGGGGAGCTGTTTTTT.

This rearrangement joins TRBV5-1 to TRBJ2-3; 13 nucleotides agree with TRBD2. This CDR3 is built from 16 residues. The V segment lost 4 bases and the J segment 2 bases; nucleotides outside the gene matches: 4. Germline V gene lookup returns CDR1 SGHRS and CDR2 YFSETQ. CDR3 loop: CASSTGLAGTTDTQYF. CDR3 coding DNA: TGCGCCAGCAGCACGGGACTAGCGGGAACCACAGATACGCAGTATTTT.

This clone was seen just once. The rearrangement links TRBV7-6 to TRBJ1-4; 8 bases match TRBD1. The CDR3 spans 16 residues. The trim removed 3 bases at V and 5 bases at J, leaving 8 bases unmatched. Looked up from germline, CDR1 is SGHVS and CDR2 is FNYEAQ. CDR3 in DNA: TGTGCCAGCAGCTTGGGACAGGTCGGCGGGAATGAAAAACTGTTTTTT. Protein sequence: CASSLGQVGGNEKLFF.

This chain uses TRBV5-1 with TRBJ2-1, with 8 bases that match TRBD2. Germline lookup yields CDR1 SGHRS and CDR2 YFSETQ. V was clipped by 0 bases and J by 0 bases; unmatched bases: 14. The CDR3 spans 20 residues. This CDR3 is CASSLAQTSAWLSSYNEQFF. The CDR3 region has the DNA TGCGCCAGCAGCTTGGCCCAGACTAGCGCCTGGCTAAGCTCCTACAATGAGCAGTTCTTC.

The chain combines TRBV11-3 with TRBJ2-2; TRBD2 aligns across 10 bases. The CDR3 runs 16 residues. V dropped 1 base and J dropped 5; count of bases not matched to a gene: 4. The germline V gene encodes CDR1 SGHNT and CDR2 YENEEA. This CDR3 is CASSLVLAGATGELFF. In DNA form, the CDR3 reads TGTGCCAGCAGCTTAGTTCTAGCGGGAGCTACCGGGGAGCTGTTTTTT. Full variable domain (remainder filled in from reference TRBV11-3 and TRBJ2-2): EAGVVQSPRYKIIEKKQPVAFWCNPISGHNTLYWYLQNLGQGPELLIRYENEEAVDDSQLPKDRFSAERLKGVDSTLKIQPAELGDSAVYLCASSLVLAGATGELFFGEGSRLTVL.

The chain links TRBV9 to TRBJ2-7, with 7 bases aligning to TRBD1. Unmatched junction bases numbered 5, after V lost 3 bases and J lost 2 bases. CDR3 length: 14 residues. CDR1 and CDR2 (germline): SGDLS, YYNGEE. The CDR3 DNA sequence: TGTGCCAGCAGCGCCGACAGGGTCCCCTACGAGCAGTACTTC. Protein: CASSADRVPYEQYF.

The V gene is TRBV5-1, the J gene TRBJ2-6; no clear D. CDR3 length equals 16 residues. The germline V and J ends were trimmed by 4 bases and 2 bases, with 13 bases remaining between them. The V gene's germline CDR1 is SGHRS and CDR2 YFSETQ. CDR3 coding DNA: TGCGCCAGCAGCGCCGGTCTAGGAACTGGGGCCAACGTCCTGACTTTC. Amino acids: CASSAGLGTGANVLTF.

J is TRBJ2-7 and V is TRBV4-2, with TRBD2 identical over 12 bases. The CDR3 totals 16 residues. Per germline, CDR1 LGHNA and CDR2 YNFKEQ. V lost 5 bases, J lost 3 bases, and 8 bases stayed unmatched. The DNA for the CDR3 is TGTGCCAGCAGCTCTCGGGAGACTAGCGGGAGCTACGAGCAGTACTTC. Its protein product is CASSSRETSGSYEQYF.

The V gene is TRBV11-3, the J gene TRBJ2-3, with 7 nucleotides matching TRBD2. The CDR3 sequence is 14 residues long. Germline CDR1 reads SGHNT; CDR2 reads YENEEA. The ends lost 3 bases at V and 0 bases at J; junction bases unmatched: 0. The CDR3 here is CASSFGGSTDTQYF. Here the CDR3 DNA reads TGTGCCAGCAGCTTCGGGGGGAGCACAGATACGCAGTATTTT.

The CDR3 loop reads CASSHRDRDSGSYEQYF. For the CDR3, the DNA is TGCGCCAGCAGCCATAGAGACCGGGACAGTGGATCCTACGAGCAGTACTTC. The chain combines TRBV4-1 with TRBJ2-7; 7 positions agree with TRBD1. The CDR3 runs to 17 residues. V was pared by 3 bases and J by 1 base, with 12 bases of the junction left unmatched. Looked up from germline, CDR1 is MGHRA and CDR2 is YSYEKL.

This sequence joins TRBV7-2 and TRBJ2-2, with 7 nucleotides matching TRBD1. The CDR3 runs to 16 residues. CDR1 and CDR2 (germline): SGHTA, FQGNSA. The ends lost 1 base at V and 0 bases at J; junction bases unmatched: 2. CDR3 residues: CASSLGGTANTGELFF. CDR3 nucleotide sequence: TGTGCCAGCAGCTTAGGTGGGACAGCGAACACCGGGGAGCTGTTTTTT.

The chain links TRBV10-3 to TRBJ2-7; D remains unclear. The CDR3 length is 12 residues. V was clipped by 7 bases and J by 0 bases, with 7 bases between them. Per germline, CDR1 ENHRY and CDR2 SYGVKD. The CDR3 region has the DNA TGTGCCATCAATAAAAGCTCCTACGAGCAGTACTTC. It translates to CAINKSSYEQYF.

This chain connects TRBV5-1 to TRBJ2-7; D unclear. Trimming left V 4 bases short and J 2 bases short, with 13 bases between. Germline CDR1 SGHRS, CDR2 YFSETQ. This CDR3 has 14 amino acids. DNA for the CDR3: TGCGCCAGCAGCACCAATAGCCGTGCCTACGAGCAGTACTTC. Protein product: CASSTNSRAYEQYF.

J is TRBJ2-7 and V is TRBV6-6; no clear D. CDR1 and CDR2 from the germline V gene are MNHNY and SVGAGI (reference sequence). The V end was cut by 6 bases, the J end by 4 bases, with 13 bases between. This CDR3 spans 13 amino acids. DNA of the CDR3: TGTGCCAGCAGCCATACTCGGGCGTACGAGCAGTACTTC. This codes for CASSHTRAYEQYF.

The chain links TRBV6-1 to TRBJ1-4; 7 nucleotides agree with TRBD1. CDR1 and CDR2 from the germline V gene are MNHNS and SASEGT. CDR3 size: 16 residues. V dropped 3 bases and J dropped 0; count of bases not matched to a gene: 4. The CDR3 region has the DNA TGTGCCAGCAGTGACGAGCAGGGGGCAACTAATGAAAAACTGTTTTTT. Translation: CASSDEQGATNEKLFF.

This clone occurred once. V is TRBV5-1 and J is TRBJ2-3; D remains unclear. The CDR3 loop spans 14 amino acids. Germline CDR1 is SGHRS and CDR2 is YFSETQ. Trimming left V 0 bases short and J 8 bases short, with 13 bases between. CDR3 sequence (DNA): TGCGCCAGCAGCTTGGGAGCGTCGGCAGGTACGCAGTATTTT. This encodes CASSLGASAGTQYF. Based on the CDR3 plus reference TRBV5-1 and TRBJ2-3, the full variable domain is KAGVTQTPRYLIKTRGQQVTLSCSPISGHRSVSWYQQTPGQGLQFLFEYFSETQRNKGNFPGRFSGRQFSNSRSEMNVSTLELGDSALYLCASSLGASAGTQYFGPGTRLTVL.

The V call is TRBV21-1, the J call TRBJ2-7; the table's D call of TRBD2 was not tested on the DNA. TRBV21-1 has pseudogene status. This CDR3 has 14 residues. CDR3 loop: CASSKLAKRYEQYF. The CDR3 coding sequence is TGTGCCAGCAGCAAATTAGCTAAGAGGTACGAGCAGTACTTC.

CDR3 residues: CASSRGEGIQYF. The DNA for the CDR3 is TGCGCCAGCAGCCGGGGTGAGGGCATTCAGTACTTC. This chain links TRBV5-1 with TRBJ2-4; tentatively, D is TRBD2 (5 bases). CDR1 is SGHRS and CDR2 is YFSETQ in the germline V gene. V was cut by 4 bases and J by 9 bases, with 11 bases left in between. The CDR3 length is 12 residues.

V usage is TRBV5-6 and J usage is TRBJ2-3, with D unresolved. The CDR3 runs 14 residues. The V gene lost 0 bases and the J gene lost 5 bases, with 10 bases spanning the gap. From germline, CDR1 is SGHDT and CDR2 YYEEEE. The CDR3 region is CASSLEGEVDTQYF. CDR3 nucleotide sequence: TGTGCCAGCAGCTTGGAGGGCGAAGTAGATACGCAGTATTTT.

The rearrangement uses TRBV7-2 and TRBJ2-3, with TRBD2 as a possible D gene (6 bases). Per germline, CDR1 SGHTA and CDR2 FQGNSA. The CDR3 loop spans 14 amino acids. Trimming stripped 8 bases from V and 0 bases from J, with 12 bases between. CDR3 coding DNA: TGTGCCAGCGCCCGGGAGCCTAGCACAGATACGCAGTATTTT. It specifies CASAREPSTDTQYF.

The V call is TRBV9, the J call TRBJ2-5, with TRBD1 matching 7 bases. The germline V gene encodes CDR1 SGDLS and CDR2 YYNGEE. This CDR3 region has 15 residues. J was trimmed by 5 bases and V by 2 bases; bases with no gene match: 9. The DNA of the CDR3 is TGTGCCAGCAGCGTTCGAGGGGGCGAGTGGGAGACCCAGTACTTC. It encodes CASSVRGGEWETQYF.

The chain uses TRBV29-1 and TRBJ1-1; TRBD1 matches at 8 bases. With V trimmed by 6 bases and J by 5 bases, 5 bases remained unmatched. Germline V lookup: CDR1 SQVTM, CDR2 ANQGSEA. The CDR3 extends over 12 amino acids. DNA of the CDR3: TGCAGCGTATGGACAGGGTGGACTGAAGCTTTCTTT. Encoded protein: CSVWTGWTEAFF. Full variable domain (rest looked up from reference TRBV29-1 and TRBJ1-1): SAVISQKPSRDICQRGTSLTIQCQVDSQVTMMFWYRQQPGQSLTLIATANQGSEATYESGFVIDKFPISRPNLTFSTLTVSNMSPEDSSIYLCSVWTGWTEAFFGQGTRLTVV.

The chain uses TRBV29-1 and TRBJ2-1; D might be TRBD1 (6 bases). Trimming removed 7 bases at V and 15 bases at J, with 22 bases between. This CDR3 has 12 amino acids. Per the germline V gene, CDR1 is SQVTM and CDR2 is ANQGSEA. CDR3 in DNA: TGCAGCGCCCTGCGGACAGTCGAGGGGCTGTTCTTC. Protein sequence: CSALRTVEGLFF.

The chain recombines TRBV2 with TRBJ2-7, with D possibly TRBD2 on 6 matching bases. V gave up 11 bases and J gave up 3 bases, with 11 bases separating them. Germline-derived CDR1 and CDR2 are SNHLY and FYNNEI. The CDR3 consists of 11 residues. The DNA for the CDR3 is TGTGCCGGGCGACTAGGCTACGAGCAGTACTTC. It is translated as CAGRLGYEQYF.

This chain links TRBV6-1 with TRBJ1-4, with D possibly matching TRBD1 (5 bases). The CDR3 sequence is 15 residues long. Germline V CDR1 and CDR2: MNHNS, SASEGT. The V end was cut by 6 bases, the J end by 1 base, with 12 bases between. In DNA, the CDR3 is TGTGCCAGCAGACGCGGGACTCTAACTAATGAAAAACTGTTTTTT. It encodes CASRRGTLTNEKLFF.

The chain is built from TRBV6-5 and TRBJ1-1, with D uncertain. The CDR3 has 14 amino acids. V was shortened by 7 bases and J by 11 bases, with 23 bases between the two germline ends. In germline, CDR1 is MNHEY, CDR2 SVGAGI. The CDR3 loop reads CASNRVQSDLGAFF. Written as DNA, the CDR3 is TGTGCCAGCAACCGAGTCCAAAGCGACCTGGGGGCTTTCTTT.